The 27 T cell receptor beta chains given below trace back to one sample, sequenced in a study of blood T cell repertoires in COVID-19. Data came from immunoSEQ multiplex PCR; TCRdb stores just in-frame clones and leaves some out. Of about 140,000 clones listed, about 77% are singletons. Specimen: peripheral blood. The receptors were gathered from a woman aged 50 to 60 with active or convalescent COVID-19.

CDR3 nucleotides: TGTGCCTGGAGTGTACGGCTGAGGAACTCTGGAAACACCATATATTTT. This encodes CAWSVRLRNSGNTIYF. The rearrangement joins TRBV30 to TRBJ1-3; D uncertain. Germline V gives CDR1 GTSNPN, CDR2 SVGIG (reference sequence). The CDR3 spans 16 residues. The V end was cut by 0 bases, the J end by 0 bases, with 12 bases between.

The chain links TRBV5-1 to TRBJ1-2; possible D gene TRBD1, 6 bases. The CDR3 has 16 amino acids. The germline gives CDR1 SGHRS, CDR2 YFSETQ. Trimming removed 4 bases at V and 4 bases at J, with 20 bases between. The CDR3 DNA follows: TGCGCCAGCAGCCCCCAACCGACAGGAGGCGGCTATGGCTACACCTTC. This encodes CASSPQPTGGGYGYTF. Complete variable domain (other parts from reference TRBV5-1 and TRBJ1-2): KAGVTQTPRYLIKTRGQQVTLSCSPISGHRSVSWYQQTPGQGLQFLFEYFSETQRNKGNFPGRFSGRQFSNSRSEMNVSTLELGDSALYLCASSPQPTGGGYGYTFGSGTRLTVV.

The V and J genes are TRBV6-2 or TRBV6-3 and TRBJ1-2, with 8 bases aligning to TRBD1. CDR3 length equals 14 residues. Germline trimming cut 2 bases from V and 6 bases from J; bases unmatched to any gene: 5. The V gene's germline CDR1 is MNHEY and CDR2 SVGEGT. The chain's CDR3 is CASSYGDRPHGYTF. The CDR3, as DNA: TGTGCCAGCAGTTACGGGGACAGGCCCCATGGCTACACCTTC.

The V call is TRBV7-9, the J call TRBJ1-2; no reliable D call. This CDR3 spans 14 amino acids. V shed 1 base and J shed 4 bases, with 10 bases lying between them. Germline CDR1 is SEHNR and CDR2 is FQNEAQ (reference sequence). CDR3 in DNA: TGTGCCAGCAGCTTAGAGTCTGTCGGCTATGGCTACACCTTC. It is translated as CASSLESVGYGYTF.

V and J are TRBV19 and TRBJ2-4; D uncertain. Germline V gene lookup returns CDR1 LNHDA and CDR2 SQIVND (reference sequence). Between the trimmed V and J ends, which lost 4 bases and 0 bases, there was a span of 16 bases. The CDR3 totals 17 residues. CDR3 protein: CASSTTPQILAKNIQYF. For the CDR3, the DNA is TGTGCCAGTAGTACCACCCCGCAGATTCTAGCCAAAAACATTCAGTACTTC.

The gene calls are TRBV28 and TRBJ2-1; 8 bases agree with TRBD1. The length of the CDR3 is 15 residues. CDR1 is MDHEN, CDR2 SYDVKM, per germline. V trimming: 6 bases; J trimming: 6 bases; junction bases outside the gene matches: 10. The CDR3 protein is CASSNGGQVSNEQFF. The CDR3 DNA follows: TGTGCCAGCAGCAATGGGGGACAGGTTTCCAATGAGCAGTTCTTC.

The chain uses TRBV28 and TRBJ2-3; tentatively, D is TRBD1 (5 bases). CDR3 length equals 15 residues. The germline V and J ends were trimmed by 2 bases and 2 bases, with 11 bases remaining between them. Germline values: CDR1 MDHEN, CDR2 SYDVKM. Here the CDR3 reads CASSLPSRVTDTQYF. CDR3 nucleotides: TGTGCCAGCAGTTTACCCTCCAGGGTCACAGATACGCAGTATTTT.

This clone was detected ten times or more. This sequence joins TRBV5-1 and TRBJ2-1; 8 nucleotides match TRBD2. J was trimmed by 5 bases and V by 0 bases; bases with no gene match: 4. In germline, CDR1 is SGHRS, CDR2 YFSETQ. The CDR3 extends over 15 amino acids. In nucleotides, the CDR3 is TGCGCCAGCAGCTTGGCGATAGCGGGGCACAATGAGCAGTTCTTC. It translates to CASSLAIAGHNEQFF.

Only one count was recorded for this clone. V is TRBV7-2 and J is TRBJ2-2; maybe TRBD2 (6 bases). The germline CDR1 and CDR2 sequences are SGHTA and FQGNSA. The length of the CDR3 is 15 residues. Trimming removed 3 bases from V and 3 bases from J, with 11 bases in between. CDR3 bases: TGTGCCAGCAGCTTTGGGACTGCCTACACCGGGGAGCTGTTTTTT. As protein: CASSFGTAYTGELFF.

V usage is TRBV5-6 and J usage is TRBJ1-4, with D unresolved. Germline V gene data show CDR1 as SGHDT and CDR2 as YYEEEE. The CDR3 contains 13 residues. The V gene lost 0 bases and the J gene lost 11 bases, with 11 bases spanning the gap. CDR3 protein: CASSLAHLEKLFF. For the CDR3, the DNA is TGTGCCAGCAGCTTGGCCCACCTGGAGAAACTGTTTTTT.

The chain links TRBV28 to TRBJ1-3; 8 bases are a match to TRBD1. With 3 bases clipped from V and 6 bases from J, the junction kept 10 bases outside the gene matches. Germline CDR1 is MDHEN and CDR2 is SYDVKM. There are 16 residues in the CDR3. The CDR3 DNA reads TGTGCCAGCAGTTTTTTGTCCGGACAGGGCTTAAACACCATATATTTT. Translating gives CASSFLSGQGLNTIYF.

The chain couples TRBV4-1 to TRBJ2-1, with D perhaps matching TRBD2 (5 bases). V was clipped by 8 bases and J by 5 bases, with 13 bases between them. Germline V gene data show CDR1 as MGHRA and CDR2 as YSYEKL. The length of the CDR3 is 13 residues. DNA for the CDR3: TGCGCCAGCCAAGAACGGGGAGACAATGAGCAGTTCTTC. It specifies CASQERGDNEQFF.

V usage is TRBV18 and J usage is TRBJ2-3; maybe TRBD2 (5 bases). The CDR3 totals 16 residues. The germline CDR1 and CDR2 sequences are KGHSH and LQKENI. The V end lost 6 bases, the J end lost 0 bases, and 16 bases lay between the germline ends. The CDR3 reads CASSRIGVTSTDTQYF. CDR3 sequence (DNA): TGTGCCAGCTCCCGGATCGGGGTTACTAGCACAGATACGCAGTATTTT.

This clone has just a few counts. The chain has TRBV6-2 or TRBV6-3 and TRBJ2-7; tentatively, D is TRBD1 (6 bases). Trimming shortened V by 3 bases and J by 3 bases, and 15 bases separated the two germline ends. Germline-derived CDR1 and CDR2 are MNHEY and SVGEGT. The CDR3 sequence is 15 residues long. CDR3 in DNA: TGTGCCAGCAGTTATGGAGGACAGTCAGTCTACGAGCAGTACTTC. It translates to CASSYGGQSVYEQYF.

The CDR3 bases are TGTGCCAGCAGCTCTCGACAGGGCGGGAACTACGAGCAGTACTTC. Its translation is CASSSRQGGNYEQYF. This chain joins TRBV7-8 and TRBJ2-7; weak D call: TRBD1 (7 bases). The germline gives CDR1 SGHVS, CDR2 FQNEAQ. This CDR3 comprises 15 residues. Between the trimmed V and J ends, which lost 4 bases and 3 bases, there was a span of 16 bases.

The V call is TRBV4-3, the J call TRBJ2-7, with D unclear. CDR1 is LGHNA and CDR2 is YSLEER in the germline V gene. Trimming took off 4 bases at V and 1 base at J, with 8 bases between the two ends. The CDR3 consists of 13 residues. The CDR3 loop reads CASSPQVSYEQYF. The DNA for the CDR3 is TGCGCCAGCAGCCCCCAGGTGTCCTACGAGCAGTACTTC.

The chain is built from TRBV4-2 and TRBJ2-7; possibly TRBD1 for D (5 bases). The length of the CDR3 is 15 residues. Germline V gene data show CDR1 as LGHNA and CDR2 as YNFKEQ. Trimming stripped 0 bases from V and 7 bases from J, with 16 bases between. CDR3 nucleotides: TGTGCCAGCAGCCAAGATTTTACAGGTTCGAGGGAGCAGTACTTC. It is translated as CASSQDFTGSREQYF.

The chain recombines TRBV11-3 with TRBJ1-3; no clear D. Trimming stripped 6 bases from V and 7 bases from J, with 16 bases between. Germline CDR1 SGHNT, CDR2 YENEEA. The CDR3 has 14 amino acids. CDR3 sequence: CASSYSCGENTIYF. In DNA form, the CDR3 reads TGTGCCAGCAGTTATAGCTGTGGGGAGAACACCATATATTTT.

The V and J genes are TRBV4-3 and TRBJ1-2; D remains unclear. The V gene lost 0 bases and the J gene lost 0 bases, with 11 bases spanning the gap. Germline assignment: CDR1 LGHNA and CDR2 YSLEER. This CDR3 has 16 residues. CDR3 protein: CASSQEGRVSNYGYTF. The CDR3 DNA follows: TGCGCCAGCAGCCAAGAAGGGCGGGTATCTAACTATGGCTACACCTTC.

This sequence joins TRBV6-4 and TRBJ2-6; D not certain. The CDR3 runs 16 residues. In germline, CDR1 is MRHNA, CDR2 SNTAGT. The ends were cut back, 4 bases at V and 0 bases at J, with 10 bases in the middle. The CDR3 DNA reads as TGTGCCAGCAGTGTTCGAGCCAACTCTGGGGCCAACGTCCTGACTTTC. Residues: CASSVRANSGANVLTF.

This clone was counted between two and nine times. J is TRBJ1-1 and V is TRBV5-5, with no clear D. Deletions cut 0 bases from V and 3 bases from J, with 9 bases between. The CDR3 has 14 residues. Germline-derived CDR1 and CDR2 are SGHKS and YYEKEE (reference sequence). The CDR3 reads CASSLDVQDTEAFF. The DNA for the CDR3 is TGTGCCAGCAGCTTGGATGTGCAGGACACTGAAGCTTTCTTT.

This clone was seen only a few times. The chain has TRBV5-3 and TRBJ1-2; D is unclear. TRBV5-3 is known as an ORF, though its function is uncertain. V was clipped by 1 base and J by 4 bases, with 17 bases between them. The CDR3 is made up of 16 amino acids. The CDR3 here is CARSLSYTQPAYGYTF. The CDR3, as DNA: TGTGCCAGAAGCTTGAGTTACACACAGCCCGCCTATGGCTACACCTTC.

V gene TRBV7-2 combines with J gene TRBJ1-1; 10 bases align to TRBD1. Looked up from germline, CDR1 is SGHTA and CDR2 is FQGNSA. This CDR3 is 19 amino acids long. Losses at the gene ends were 1 base for V and 0 bases for J; bases not matched to a gene: 11. The CDR3 spells CASSLGRFDRGLLNTEAFF. CDR3 nucleotide sequence: TGTGCCAGCAGCTTAGGTCGCTTTGACAGGGGGCTGTTGAACACTGAAGCTTTCTTT.

The gene calls are TRBV18 and TRBJ1-1, with TRBD1 as a possible D gene (6 bases). The CDR3 length is 16 residues. V was pared by 6 bases and J by 8 bases, with 25 bases between. CDR1 and CDR2 (germline): KGHSH, LQKENI. CDR3 in DNA: TGTGCCAGCTCCCGGGGGAGGGGGATATCGGTAGAAGAAGCTTTCTTT. This encodes CASSRGRGISVEEAFF.

J is TRBJ1-6 and V is TRBV3-1 (or the pseudogene TRBV3-2); 7 bases agree with TRBD1. After removal of 6 bases from V and 3 bases from J, the junction contained 2 bases not matched to a gene. The CDR3 extends over 14 amino acids. Germline CDR1 and CDR2: LGHDT and YNNKEL (reference sequence). The chain's CDR3 is CASSRDSYNSPLHF. CDR3 in DNA: TGTGCCAGCAGTCGGGACAGCTATAATTCACCCCTCCACTTT.

J is TRBJ1-4 and V is TRBV30; 7 bases are shared with TRBD1. J gave up 0 bases and V 7 bases, and 5 bases lay outside the gene matches. CDR1 GTSNPN and CDR2 SVGIG come from the germline V gene (reference sequence). The CDR3 loop spans 14 amino acids. This chain's CDR3 is CASYGTATNEKLFF. CDR3 nucleotides: TGTGCCTCCTACGGGACAGCAACTAATGAAAAACTGTTTTTT.

The chain has TRBV19 and TRBJ1-2; 7 bases match TRBD1. The germline gives CDR1 LNHDA, CDR2 SQIVND (reference sequence). This CDR3 has 18 amino acids. V trimming: 2 bases; J trimming: 4 bases; junction bases outside the gene matches: 16. The CDR3 spells CASSISAGGFGRSYGYTF. The CDR3 DNA follows: TGTGCCAGTAGTATATCCGCAGGGGGATTCGGTCGGTCCTATGGCTACACCTTC. The variable domain in full, with the rest retrieved from reference TRBV19 and TRBJ1-2, is DGGITQSPKYLFRKEGQNVTLSCEQNLNHDAMYWYRQDPGQGLRLIYYSQIVNDFQKGDIAEGYSVSREKKESFPLTVTSAQKNPTAFYLCASSISAGGFGRSYGYTFGSGTRLTVV.